The 7 T cell receptor beta chains listed next were all sequenced from one sample in a study of post-analysis software for immune sequencing data. Study-level points and caveats: TRBV5-6, TRBV5-1 and TRBV20-1 belonged to a set of roughly five TRBV segments that were more frequent in patients than controls.

These receptors lack a known antigen. Unique molecular identifiers featured in each of the TCR beta cDNA libraries. TCRdb re-derived calls from the PCR reads in MiXCR, one entry per CDR3 protein. The data contain about 460,000 distinct CDR3 sequences, roughly 46% of them singletons. Material: blood. The receptors stem from a girl between 5 and 17 years old with multiple sclerosis.

This chain connects TRBV28 to TRBJ2-3, with 12 bases matching TRBD2. J lost 0 bases, V lost 5 bases, and 15 bases had no gene match. Germline V gene lookup returns CDR1 MDHEN and CDR2 SYDVKM. The CDR3 is 20 residues long. The CDR3 loop reads CASSLLLGLAGRSSTDTQYF. Here the CDR3 DNA reads TGTGCCAGCAGTCTACTACTAGGACTAGCGGGAAGAAGTAGCACAGATACGCAGTATTTT.

This clonotype has more than one count but fewer than ten. The CDR3 loop reads CASRYGTENTEAFF. CDR3 in DNA: TGTGCCAGCAGATACGGGACGGAGAACACTGAAGCTTTCTTT. The chain carries TRBV6-2 or TRBV6-3 and TRBJ1-1; weak D call: TRBD1 (5 bases). There are 14 residues in the CDR3. V lost 6 bases and J lost 1, with 12 bases in between. Germline V gene sequence: CDR1 MNHEY, CDR2 SVGEGT.

This clonotype was recorded a few times. An end of the junction differs from the germline gene, which may be a read error. The rearrangement uses TRBV14 and TRBJ2-1; no clear D gene. This CDR3 has 13 amino acids. Germline V lookup: CDR1 SGHDN, CDR2 FVKESK. The CDR3 DNA sequence: TGTGCCAGTAGCCACGCCCACTCGAATGAGCAGTTCTTC. It specifies CASSHAHSNEQFF. The full variable domain, rest sourced from reference TRBV14 and TRBJ2-1, is EAGVTQFPSHSVIEKGQTVTLRCDPISGHDNLYWYRRVMGKEIKFLLHFVKESKQDESGMPNNRFLAERTGGTYSTLKVQPAELEDSGVYFCASSHAHSNEQFFGPGTRLTVL.

The rearrangement links TRBV19 to TRBJ2-5, with TRBD1 matching over 9 bases. V gave up 3 bases and J gave up 5 bases; unmatched junction bases: 7. CDR3 size: 15 residues. Germline loops: CDR1 LNHDA, CDR2 SQIVND (reference sequence). CDR3 in amino acids: CASSIYGTGWETQYF. CDR3 nucleotides: TGTGCCAGTAGTATCTACGGGACAGGGTGGGAGACCCAGTACTTC.

The rearrangement uses TRBV20-1 and TRBJ1-4, with unresolved D. V was clipped by 3 bases and J by 5 bases, with 13 bases between them. The germline V gene has CDR1 DFQATT and CDR2 SNEGSKA (reference sequence). This CDR3 spans 14 amino acids. The CDR3 is CSASSWQVNEKLFF. The CDR3 DNA follows: TGCAGTGCTAGTTCTTGGCAGGTGAATGAAAAACTGTTTTTT.

CDR3 coding DNA: TGTGCCAGCAGTTTACTGACTAAAACATCCAACTATGGCTACACCTTC. This codes for CASSLLTKTSNYGYTF. This rearrangement joins TRBV28 to TRBJ1-2, with D unresolved. This CDR3 has 16 residues. V dropped 2 bases and J dropped 2 bases, with 15 bases sitting between them. In germline, CDR1 is MDHEN, CDR2 SYDVKM.

The chain joins TRBV13 to TRBJ2-5, with D unresolved. The better agreement between TRBJ2-7 and the DNA end casts doubt on the J call. Germline V gene data show CDR1 as PRHDT and CDR2 as FYEKMQ (reference sequence). The CDR3 loop spans 14 amino acids. The CDR3, as DNA: TGTGCCAGCAGCCCCCCCGCGATTGGGTACGAGCAGTACTTC. Translating it yields CASSPPAIGYEQYF.